The source of this TCR beta chain is a study of T cell responses to AZD1222 COVID-19 vaccine. Study summary: Second-dose groups at about 4 or about 12 weeks were pooled. General observations from the study: Baseline antibody screening turned up just a handful of seropositive AZD1222 recipients. CD4 TCRs covered the whole spike, strongest at regions 160-218 and 743-854. White British people made up most donors, females outnumbered males, and clonal diversity was possibly underestimated.

Repertoires were generated with immunoSEQ multiplex PCR, while TCRdb's copy carries only in-frame clones and drops some. The table lists approximately 160,000 clones, 90% of them singletons. Comments on this clone: Its antigen is not identified.

This CDR3 spans 14 amino acids. Germline V gene data show CDR1 as SGHRS and CDR2 as YFSETQ. The V and J ends lost 3 bases and 0 bases respectively, with 9 bases between them. Sequenced material: peripheral blood, taken on day 0 of AZD1222 vaccination. The TCR was taken from an adult in good health. The chain carries TRBV5-1 and TRBJ1-1; a possible D gene is TRBD1 (5 bases). CDR3 sequence reads: CASSSTGLNTEAFF. The CDR3, as DNA: TGCGCCAGCAGCTCAACGGGGCTGAACACTGAAGCTTTCTTT.